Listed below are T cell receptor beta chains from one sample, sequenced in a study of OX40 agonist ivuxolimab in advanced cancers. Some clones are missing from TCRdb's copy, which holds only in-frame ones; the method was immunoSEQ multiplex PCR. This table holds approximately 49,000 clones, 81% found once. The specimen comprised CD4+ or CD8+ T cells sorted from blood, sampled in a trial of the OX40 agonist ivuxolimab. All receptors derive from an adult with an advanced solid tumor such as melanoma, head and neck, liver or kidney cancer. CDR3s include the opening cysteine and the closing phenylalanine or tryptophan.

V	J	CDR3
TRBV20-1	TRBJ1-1	CSAPHTEAFF
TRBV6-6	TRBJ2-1	CASSYSTLEQFF
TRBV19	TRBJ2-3	CASRDTGLATDTQYF
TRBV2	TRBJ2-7	CASSQFRSYEQYF
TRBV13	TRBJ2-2	CASTLGGTNTGELFF
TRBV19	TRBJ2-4	CASSDWALMAKNIQYF
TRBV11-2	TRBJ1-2	CASSSGIDYGYTF
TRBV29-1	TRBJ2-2	CSVPGASSNTGELFF
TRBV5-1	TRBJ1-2	CASSTGLYGYTF
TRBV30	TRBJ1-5	CAWSSGNQPQHF
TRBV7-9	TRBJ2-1	CASSSGVSNEQFF
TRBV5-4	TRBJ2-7	CASSFQQGMRYEQYF
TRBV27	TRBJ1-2	CASSLGRNYGYTF
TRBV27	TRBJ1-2	CASGAGSSYGYTF
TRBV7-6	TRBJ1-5	CASSPGQGVGQPQHF
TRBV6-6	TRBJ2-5	CASSGGQWKETQYF
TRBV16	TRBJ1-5	CASGGTDKYQPQHF
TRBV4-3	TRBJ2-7	CASSQDLLGYEQYF
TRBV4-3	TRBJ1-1	CASSQEQGGNTEAFF
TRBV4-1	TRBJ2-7	CASSPGQGSYEQYF
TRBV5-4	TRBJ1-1	CASSYRGGTEAFF
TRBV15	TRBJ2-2	CATSRNRENTGELFF
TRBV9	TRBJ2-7	CASSVDPGTAYEQYF
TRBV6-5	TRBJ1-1	CASRQGTNTEAFF
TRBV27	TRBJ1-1	CASSFQGFTEAFF
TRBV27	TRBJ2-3	CASRRTSGGAVDTQYF
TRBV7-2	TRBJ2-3	CASSMGLSQGPSSTDTQYF